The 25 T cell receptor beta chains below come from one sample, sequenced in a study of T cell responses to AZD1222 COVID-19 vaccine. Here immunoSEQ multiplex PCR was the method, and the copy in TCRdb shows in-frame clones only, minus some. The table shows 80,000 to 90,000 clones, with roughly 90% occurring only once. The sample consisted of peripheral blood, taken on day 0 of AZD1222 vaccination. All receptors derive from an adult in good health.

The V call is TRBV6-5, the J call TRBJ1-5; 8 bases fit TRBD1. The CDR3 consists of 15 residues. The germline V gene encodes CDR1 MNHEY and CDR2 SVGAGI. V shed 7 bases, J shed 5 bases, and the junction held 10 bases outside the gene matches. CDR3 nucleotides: TGTGCCAGCAAGCGGGCGACAGGGGAACATCAGCCCCAGCATTTT. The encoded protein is CASKRATGEHQPQHF.

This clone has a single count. CDR3 residues: CASSLGARRYNEQFF. In nucleotides, the CDR3 is TGTGCCAGCAGCTTAGGAGCCCGGCGGTACAATGAGCAGTTCTTC. The chain couples TRBV7-6 to TRBJ2-1, with D hard to call. Trimming removed 1 base from V and 4 bases from J, with 11 bases in between. The CDR3 consists of 15 residues. Germline V gene sequence: CDR1 SGHVS, CDR2 FNYEAQ.

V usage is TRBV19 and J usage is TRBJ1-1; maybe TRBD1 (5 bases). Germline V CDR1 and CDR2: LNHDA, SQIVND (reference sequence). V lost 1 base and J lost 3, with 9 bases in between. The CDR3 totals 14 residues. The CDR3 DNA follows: TGTGCCAGTAGTATAGTTCCGACAGACACTGAAGCTTTCTTT. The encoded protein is CASSIVPTDTEAFF.

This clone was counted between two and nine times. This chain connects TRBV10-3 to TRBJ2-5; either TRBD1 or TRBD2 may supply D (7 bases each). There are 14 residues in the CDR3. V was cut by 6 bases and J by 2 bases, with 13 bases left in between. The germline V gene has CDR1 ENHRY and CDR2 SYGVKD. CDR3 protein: CAIRAGTAQETQYF. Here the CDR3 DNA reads TGTGCCATCAGAGCGGGGACAGCACAAGAGACCCAGTACTTC.

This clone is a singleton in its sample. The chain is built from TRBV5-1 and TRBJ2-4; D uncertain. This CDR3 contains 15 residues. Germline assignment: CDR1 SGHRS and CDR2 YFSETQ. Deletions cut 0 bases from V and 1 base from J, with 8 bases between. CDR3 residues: CASSLGSSAKNIQYF. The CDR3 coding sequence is TGCGCCAGCAGCTTGGGTTCTTCGGCCAAAAACATTCAGTACTTC.

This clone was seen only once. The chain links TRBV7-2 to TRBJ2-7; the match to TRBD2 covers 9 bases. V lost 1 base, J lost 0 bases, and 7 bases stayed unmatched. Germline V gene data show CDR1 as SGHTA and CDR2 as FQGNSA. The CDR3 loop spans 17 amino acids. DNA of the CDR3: TGTGCCAGCAGCTTAGGGGTAGCGGGAGCTGTCTCCTACGAGCAGTACTTC. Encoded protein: CASSLGVAGAVSYEQYF.

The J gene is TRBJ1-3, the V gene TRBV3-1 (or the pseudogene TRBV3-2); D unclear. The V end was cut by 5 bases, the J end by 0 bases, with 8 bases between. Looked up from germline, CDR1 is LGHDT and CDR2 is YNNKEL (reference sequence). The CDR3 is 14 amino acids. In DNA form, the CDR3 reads TGTGCCAGCAGCGACGAAAGCTCTGGAAACACCATATATTTT. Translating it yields CASSDESSGNTIYF.

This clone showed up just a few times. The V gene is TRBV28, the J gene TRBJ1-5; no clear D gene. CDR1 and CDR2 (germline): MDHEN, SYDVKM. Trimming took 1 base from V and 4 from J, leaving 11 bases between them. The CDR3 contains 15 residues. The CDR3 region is CASSLSNGNNQPQHF. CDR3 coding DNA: TGTGCCAGCAGTTTATCAAACGGGAATAATCAGCCCCAGCATTTT.

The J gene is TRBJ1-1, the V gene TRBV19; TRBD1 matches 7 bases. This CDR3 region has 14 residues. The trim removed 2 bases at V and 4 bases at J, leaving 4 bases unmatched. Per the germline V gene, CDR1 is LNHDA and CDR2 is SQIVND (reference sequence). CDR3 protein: CASSIRGRGTEAFF. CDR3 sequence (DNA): TGTGCCAGTAGTATAAGGGGGCGAGGCACTGAAGCTTTCTTT. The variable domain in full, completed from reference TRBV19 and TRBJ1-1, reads DGGITQSPKYLFRKEGQNVTLSCEQNLNHDAMYWYRQDPGQGLRLIYYSQIVNDFQKGDIAEGYSVSREKKESFPLTVTSAQKNPTAFYLCASSIRGRGTEAFFGQGTRLTVV.

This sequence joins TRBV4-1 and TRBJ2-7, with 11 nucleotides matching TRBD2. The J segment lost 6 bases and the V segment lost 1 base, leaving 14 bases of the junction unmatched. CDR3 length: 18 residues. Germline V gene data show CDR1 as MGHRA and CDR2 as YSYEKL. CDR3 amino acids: CASSQGLAGPHLGGEQYF. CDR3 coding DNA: TGCGCCAGCAGCCAAGGACTAGCGGGACCCCATCTGGGGGGCGAGCAGTACTTC.

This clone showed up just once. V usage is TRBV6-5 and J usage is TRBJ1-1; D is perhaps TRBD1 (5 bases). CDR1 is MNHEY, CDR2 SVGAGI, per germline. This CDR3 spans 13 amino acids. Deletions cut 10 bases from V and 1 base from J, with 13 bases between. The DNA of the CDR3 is TGTGCCATCGCCCGAGACAGGAACACTGAAGCTTTCTTT. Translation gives CAIARDRNTEAFF.

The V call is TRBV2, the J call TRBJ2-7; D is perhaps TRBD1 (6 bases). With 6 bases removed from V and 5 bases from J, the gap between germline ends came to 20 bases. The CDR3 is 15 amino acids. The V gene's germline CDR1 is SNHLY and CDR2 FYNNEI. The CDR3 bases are TGTGCCAGCAGCCATCTTTGGACAGAGGGTCACGAGCAGTACTTC. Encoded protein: CASSHLWTEGHEQYF.

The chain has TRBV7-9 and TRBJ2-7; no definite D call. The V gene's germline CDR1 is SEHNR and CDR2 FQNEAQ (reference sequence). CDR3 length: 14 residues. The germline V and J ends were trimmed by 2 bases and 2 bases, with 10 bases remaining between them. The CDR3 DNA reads TGTGCCAGCAGCTTACGCGCAGGAACCTACGAGCAGTACTTC. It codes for CASSLRAGTYEQYF.

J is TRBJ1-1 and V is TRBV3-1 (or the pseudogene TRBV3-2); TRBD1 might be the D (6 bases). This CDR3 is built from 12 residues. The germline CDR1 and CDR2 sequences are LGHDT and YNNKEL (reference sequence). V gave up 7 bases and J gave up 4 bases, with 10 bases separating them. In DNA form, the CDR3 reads TGTGCCAGCAACACAGGGTCCACTGAAGCTTTCTTT. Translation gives CASNTGSTEAFF.

This CDR3 reads CASSLPSYEQYF. The CDR3 nucleotides read TGTGCCAGCAGCTTACCTTCCTACGAGCAGTACTTC. The chain uses TRBV11-2 and TRBJ2-7; D not resolved. V lost 2 bases to trimming and J lost 1 base, with 3 bases between them. CDR1 and CDR2 from the germline V gene are SGHAT and FQNNGV. This CDR3 region has 12 residues.

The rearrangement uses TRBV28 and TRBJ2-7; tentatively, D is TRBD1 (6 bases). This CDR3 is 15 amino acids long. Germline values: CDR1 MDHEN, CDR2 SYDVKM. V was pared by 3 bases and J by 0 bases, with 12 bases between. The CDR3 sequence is CASSFGRGGSYEQYF. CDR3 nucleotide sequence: TGTGCCAGCAGTTTTGGCAGGGGTGGCTCCTACGAGCAGTACTTC.

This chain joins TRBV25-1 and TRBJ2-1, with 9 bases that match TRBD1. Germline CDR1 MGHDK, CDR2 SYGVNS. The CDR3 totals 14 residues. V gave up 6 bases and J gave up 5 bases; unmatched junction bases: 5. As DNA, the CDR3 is TGTGCCAGCAGACTGGACAGGGGACACAATGAGCAGTTCTTC. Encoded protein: CASRLDRGHNEQFF.

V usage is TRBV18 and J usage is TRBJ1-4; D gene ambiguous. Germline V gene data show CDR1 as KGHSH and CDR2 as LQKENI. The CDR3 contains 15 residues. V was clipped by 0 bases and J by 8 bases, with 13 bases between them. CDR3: CASSPPSQEGEKLFF. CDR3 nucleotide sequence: TGTGCCAGCTCACCACCAAGCCAAGAAGGAGAAAAACTGTTTTTT. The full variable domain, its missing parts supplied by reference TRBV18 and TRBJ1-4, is NAGVMQNPRHLVRRRGQEARLRCSPMKGHSHVYWYRQLPEEGLKFMVYLQKENIIDESGMPKERFSAEFPKEGPSILRIQQVVRGDSAAYFCASSPPSQEGEKLFFGSGTQLSVL.

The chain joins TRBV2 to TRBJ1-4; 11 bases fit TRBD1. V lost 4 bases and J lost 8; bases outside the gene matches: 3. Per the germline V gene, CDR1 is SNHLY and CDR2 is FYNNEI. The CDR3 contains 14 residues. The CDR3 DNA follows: TGTGCCAGCAGTGGGACAGGGGGCCGGGAAAAACTGTTTTTT. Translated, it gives CASSGTGGREKLFF.

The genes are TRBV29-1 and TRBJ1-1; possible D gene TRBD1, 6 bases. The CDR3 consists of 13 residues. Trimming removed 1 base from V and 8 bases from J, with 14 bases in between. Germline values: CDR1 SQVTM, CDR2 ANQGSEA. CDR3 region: CSVEGWTAGEAFF. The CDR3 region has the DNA TGCAGCGTTGAAGGATGGACAGCGGGGGAAGCTTTCTTT.

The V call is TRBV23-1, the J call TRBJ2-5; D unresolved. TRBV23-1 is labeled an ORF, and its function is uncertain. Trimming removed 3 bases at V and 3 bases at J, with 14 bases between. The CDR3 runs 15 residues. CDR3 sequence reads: CASSQGKLVKETQYF. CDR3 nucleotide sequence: TGCGCCAGCAGTCAGGGTAAGTTGGTCAAAGAGACCCAGTACTTC.

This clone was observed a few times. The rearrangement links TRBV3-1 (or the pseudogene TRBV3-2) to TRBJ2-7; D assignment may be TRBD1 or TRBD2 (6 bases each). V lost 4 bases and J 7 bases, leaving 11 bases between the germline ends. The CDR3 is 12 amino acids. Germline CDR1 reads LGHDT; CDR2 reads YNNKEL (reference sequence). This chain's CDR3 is CASSRRGREQYF. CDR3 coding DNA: TGTGCCAGCAGCCGCCGGGGGCGGGAGCAGTACTTC.

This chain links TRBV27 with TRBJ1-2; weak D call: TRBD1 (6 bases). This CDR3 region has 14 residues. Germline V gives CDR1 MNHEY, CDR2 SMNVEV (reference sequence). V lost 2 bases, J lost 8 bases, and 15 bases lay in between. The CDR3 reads CASSLRGQVSGYTF. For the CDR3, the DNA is TGTGCCAGCAGTTTAAGGGGACAAGTCTCCGGCTACACCTTC.

The CDR3 sequence: CASRGQYSNQPQHF. The DNA of the CDR3 is TGTGCCAGCAGGGGACAGTATAGCAATCAGCCCCAGCATTTT. V usage is TRBV2 and J usage is TRBJ1-5; TRBD1 matches 7 bases. Germline assignment: CDR1 SNHLY and CDR2 FYNNEI. After removal of 6 bases from V and 0 bases from J, the junction contained 2 bases not matched to a gene. This CDR3 has 14 residues.

For the CDR3, the DNA is TGTGCCAGCAGGGAGGCACCTAGCACAGATACGCAGTATTTT. Amino acids: CASREAPSTDTQYF. The chain carries TRBV7-9 and TRBJ2-3, with D possibly matching TRBD2 (5 bases). The length of the CDR3 is 14 residues. The V end lost 6 bases, the J end lost 0 bases, and 10 bases lay between the germline ends. Per germline, CDR1 SEHNR and CDR2 FQNEAQ (reference sequence).